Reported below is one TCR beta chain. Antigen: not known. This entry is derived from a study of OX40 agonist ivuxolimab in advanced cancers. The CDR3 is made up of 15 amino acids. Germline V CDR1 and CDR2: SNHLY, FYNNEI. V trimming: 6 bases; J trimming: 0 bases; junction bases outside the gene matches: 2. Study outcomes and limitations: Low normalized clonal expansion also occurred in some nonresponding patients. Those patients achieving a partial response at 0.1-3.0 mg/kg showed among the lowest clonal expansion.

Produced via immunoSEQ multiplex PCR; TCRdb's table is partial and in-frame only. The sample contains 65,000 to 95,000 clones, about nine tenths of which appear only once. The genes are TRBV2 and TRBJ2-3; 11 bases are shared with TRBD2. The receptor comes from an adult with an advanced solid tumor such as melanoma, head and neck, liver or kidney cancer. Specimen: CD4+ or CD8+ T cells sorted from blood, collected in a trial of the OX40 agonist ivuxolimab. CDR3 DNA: TGTGCCAGCAGGGGACTAGCGGTTAGCACAGATACGCAGTATTTT. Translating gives CASRGLAVSTDTQYF. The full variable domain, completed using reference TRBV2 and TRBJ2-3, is EPEVTQTPSHQVTQMGQEVILRCVPISNHLYFYWYRQILGQKVEFLVSFYNNEISEKSEIFDDQFSVERPDGSNFTLKIRSTKLEDSAMYFCASRGLAVSTDTQYFGPGTRLTVL.